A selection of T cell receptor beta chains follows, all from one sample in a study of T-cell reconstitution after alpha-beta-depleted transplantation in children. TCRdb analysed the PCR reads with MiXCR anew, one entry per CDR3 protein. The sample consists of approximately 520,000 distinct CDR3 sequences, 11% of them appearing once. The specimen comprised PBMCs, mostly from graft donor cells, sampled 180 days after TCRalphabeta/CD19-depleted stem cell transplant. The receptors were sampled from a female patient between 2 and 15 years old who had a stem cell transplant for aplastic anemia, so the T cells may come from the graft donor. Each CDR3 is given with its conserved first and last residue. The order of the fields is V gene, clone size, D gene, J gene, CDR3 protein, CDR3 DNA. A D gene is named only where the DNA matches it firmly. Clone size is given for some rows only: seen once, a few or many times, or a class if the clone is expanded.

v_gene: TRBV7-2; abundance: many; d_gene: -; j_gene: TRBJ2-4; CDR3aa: CASRAGPTQKNIQYF; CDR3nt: TGTGCCAGCAGGGCTGGACCGACGCAGAAAAACATTCAGTACTTC
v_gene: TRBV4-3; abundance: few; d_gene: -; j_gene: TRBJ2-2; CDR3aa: CASSQAGRAGELFF; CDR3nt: TGCGCCAGCAGCCAAGCAGGGCGGGCCGGGGAGCTGTTTTTT
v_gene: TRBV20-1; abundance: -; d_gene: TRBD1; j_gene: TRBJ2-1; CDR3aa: CSARSGGAFYNEQFF; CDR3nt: TGCAGTGCTAGATCAGGGGGCGCCTTCTACAATGAGCAGTTCTTC
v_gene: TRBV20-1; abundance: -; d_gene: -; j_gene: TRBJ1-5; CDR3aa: CSARDLGHRWGFRDQPQHF; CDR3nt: TGCAGTGCTAGAGATCTTGGTCATCGGTGGGGCTTCAGGGATCAGCCCCAGCATTTT
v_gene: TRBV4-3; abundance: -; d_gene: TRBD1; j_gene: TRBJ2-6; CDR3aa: CASSDRGSSGANVLTF; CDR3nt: TGCGCCAGCAGCGACAGGGGAAGCTCTGGGGCCAACGTCCTGACTTTC
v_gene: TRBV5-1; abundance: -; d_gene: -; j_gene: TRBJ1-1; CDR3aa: CASSLETYMNTEAFF; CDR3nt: TGCGCCAGCAGCTTGGAGACATACATGAACACTGAAGCTTTCTTT
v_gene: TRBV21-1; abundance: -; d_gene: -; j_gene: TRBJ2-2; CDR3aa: CASSKGMGETGELFF; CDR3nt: TGTGCCAGCAGCAAAGGGATGGGGGAGACCGGGGAGCTGTTTTTT
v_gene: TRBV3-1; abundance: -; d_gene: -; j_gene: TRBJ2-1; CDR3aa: CASSQMGKAATSYNEQFF; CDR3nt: TGTGCCAGCAGCCAGATGGGTAAAGCGGCAACATCCTACAATGAGCAGTTCTTC
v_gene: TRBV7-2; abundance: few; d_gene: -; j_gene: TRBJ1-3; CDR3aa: CASSPRQASGNTIYF; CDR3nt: TGTGCCAGCAGCCCCAGGCAGGCCTCTGGAAACACCATATATTTT
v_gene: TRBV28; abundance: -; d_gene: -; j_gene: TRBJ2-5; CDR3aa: CASSPWTPEETQYF; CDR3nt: TGTGCCAGCAGTCCGTGGACACCAGAAGAGACCCAGTACTTC
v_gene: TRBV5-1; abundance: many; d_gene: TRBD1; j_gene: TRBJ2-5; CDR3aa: CASSLVGTEETQYF; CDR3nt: TGCGCCAGCAGCTTGGTAGGGACAGAAGAGACCCAGTACTTC
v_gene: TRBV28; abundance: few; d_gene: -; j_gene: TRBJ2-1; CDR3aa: CASSLAPSSYNEQFF; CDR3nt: TGTGCCAGCAGTTTAGCGCCGAGCTCCTACAATGAGCAGTTCTTC
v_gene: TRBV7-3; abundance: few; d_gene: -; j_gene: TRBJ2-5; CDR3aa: CASSPLWGETQYF; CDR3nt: TGTGCCAGCAGCCCCCTCTGGGGGGAGACCCAGTACTTC
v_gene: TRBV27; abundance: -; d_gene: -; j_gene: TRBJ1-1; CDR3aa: CASSLSTGPEAFF; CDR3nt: TGTGCCAGCAGTTTGTCTACAGGCCCTGAAGCTTTCTTT
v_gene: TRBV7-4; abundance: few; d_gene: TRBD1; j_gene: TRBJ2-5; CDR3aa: CASSARQGRQETQYF; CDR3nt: TGTGCCAGCAGCGCCCGACAGGGGCGGCAAGAGACCCAGTACTTC
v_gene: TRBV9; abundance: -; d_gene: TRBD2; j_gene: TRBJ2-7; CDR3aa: CASSVGLSWGGQTYEQYF; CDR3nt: TGTGCCAGCAGCGTAGGATTGAGTTGGGGAGGGCAAACTTACGAGCAGTACTTC
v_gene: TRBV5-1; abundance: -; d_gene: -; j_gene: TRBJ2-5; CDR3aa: CASTLRGWRDETQYF; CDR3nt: TGCGCCAGCACCCTTCGGGGTTGGCGGGATGAGACCCAGTACTTC
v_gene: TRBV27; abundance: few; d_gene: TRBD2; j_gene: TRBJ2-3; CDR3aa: CASSLRKWERDVKGSTDTQYF; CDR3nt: TGTGCCAGCAGTTTACGGAAATGGGAGCGGGATGTGAAGGGTAGCACAGATACGCAGTATTTT
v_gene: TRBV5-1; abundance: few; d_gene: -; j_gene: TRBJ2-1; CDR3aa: CATMKGDTSYNEQFF; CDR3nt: TGCGCCACGATGAAAGGGGACACCTCCTACAATGAGCAGTTCTTC
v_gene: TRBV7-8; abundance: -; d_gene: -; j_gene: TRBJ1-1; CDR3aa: CASSLNGFGFF; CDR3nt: TGTGCCAGCAGCTTAAACGGTTTTGGTTTCTTT
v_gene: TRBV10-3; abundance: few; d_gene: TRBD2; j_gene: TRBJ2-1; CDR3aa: CAISESLAGLRYNEQFF; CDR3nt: TGTGCCATCAGTGAGTCACTAGCGGGCCTTCGTTACAATGAGCAGTTCTTC
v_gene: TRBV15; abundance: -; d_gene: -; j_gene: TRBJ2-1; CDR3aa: CATSIEVSYNEQFF; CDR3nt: TGTGCCACCAGCATCGAGGTCTCCTACAATGAGCAGTTCTTC
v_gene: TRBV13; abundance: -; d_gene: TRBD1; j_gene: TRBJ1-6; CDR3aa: CASSLRLGTEISPLHF; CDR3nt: TGTGCCAGCAGCTTACGGCTGGGGACAGAGATTTCACCCCTCCACTTT
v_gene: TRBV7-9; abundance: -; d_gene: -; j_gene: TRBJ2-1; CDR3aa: CASGEIYNEQFF; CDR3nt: TGTGCCAGCGGCGAGATATACAATGAGCAGTTCTTC
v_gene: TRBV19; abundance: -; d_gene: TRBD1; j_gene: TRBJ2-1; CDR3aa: CASTRDRERVGPWQFF; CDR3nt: TGTGCCAGCACCCGGGACAGGGAACGAGTTGGGCCCTGGCAGTTCTTC
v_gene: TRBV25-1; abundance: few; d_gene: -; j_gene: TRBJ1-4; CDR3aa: CASSDSGAVNEKLFF; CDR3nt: TGTGCCAGCAGTGATTCAGGGGCGGTTAATGAAAAACTGTTTTTT
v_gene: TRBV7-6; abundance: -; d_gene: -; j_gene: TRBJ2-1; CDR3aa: CASSYRQVGNEQFF; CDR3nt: TGTGCCAGCAGCTACCGACAAGTCGGGAATGAGCAGTTCTTC
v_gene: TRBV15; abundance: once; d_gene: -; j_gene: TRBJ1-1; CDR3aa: CGTSRGPWSRADEAFF; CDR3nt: TGTGGCACCAGCAGAGGCCCTTGGTCTCGGGCGGATGAAGCTTTCTTT
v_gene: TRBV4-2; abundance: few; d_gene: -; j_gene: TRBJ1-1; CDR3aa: CASSQGFSVPMNTEAFF; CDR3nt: TGTGCCAGCAGCCAAGGATTTTCAGTTCCCATGAACACTGAAGCTTTCTTT
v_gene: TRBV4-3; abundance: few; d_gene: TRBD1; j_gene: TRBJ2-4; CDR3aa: CASSQDGQGYGNIQYF; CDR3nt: TGCGCCAGCAGCCAAGATGGACAGGGGTATGGAAACATTCAGTACTTC
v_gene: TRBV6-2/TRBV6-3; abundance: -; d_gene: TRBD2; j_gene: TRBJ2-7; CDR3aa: CASSYPGLAGVPSRYYEQYF; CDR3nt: TGTGCCAGCAGTTACCCGGGACTAGCGGGAGTGCCCTCTCGTTACTACGAGCAGTACTTC
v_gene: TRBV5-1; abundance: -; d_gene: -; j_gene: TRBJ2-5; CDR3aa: CASSFGGVAQQETQYF; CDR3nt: TGCGCCAGCAGCTTTGGTGGTGTAGCGCAGCAAGAGACCCAGTACTTC
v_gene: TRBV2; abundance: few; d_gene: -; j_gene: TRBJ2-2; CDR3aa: CASAGAQGGSGELFF; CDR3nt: TGTGCCAGCGCGGGAGCACAGGGTGGATCCGGGGAGCTGTTTTTT
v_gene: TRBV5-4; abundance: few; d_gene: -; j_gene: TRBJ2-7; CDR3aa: CASSLELSYEQYF; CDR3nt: TGTGCCAGCAGCTTGGAACTGAGCTACGAGCAGTACTTC
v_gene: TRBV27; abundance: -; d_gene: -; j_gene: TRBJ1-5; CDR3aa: CASSLDSIVRRGNQPQHF; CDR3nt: TGTGCCAGCAGTTTAGACAGCATAGTACGTAGAGGCAATCAGCCCCAGCATTTT
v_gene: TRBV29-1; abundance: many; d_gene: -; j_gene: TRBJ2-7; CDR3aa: CSTCDVSSYEQYF; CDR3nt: TGCAGCACCTGTGACGTTAGCTCCTACGAGCAGTACTTC
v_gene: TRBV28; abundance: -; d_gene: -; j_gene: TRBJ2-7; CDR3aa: CASSLYRRIGGSYEQYF; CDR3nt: TGTGCCAGCAGTTTATATCGGCGCATAGGGGGTTCCTACGAGCAGTACTTC
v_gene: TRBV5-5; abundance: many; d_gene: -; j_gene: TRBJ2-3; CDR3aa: CASTLPADTQYF; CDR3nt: TGTGCCAGCACCCTACCCGCAGATACGCAGTATTTT
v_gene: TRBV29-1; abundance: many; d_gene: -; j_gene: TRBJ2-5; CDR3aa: CSVRARALIQETQYF; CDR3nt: TGCAGCGTCAGAGCCAGAGCACTGATCCAAGAGACCCAGTACTTC
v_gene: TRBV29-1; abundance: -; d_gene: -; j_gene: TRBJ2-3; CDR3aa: CSVVGCSTDTQYF; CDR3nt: TGCAGCGTTGTTGGCTGCAGCACAGATACGCAGTATTTT
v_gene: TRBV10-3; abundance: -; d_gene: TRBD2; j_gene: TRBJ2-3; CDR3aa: CAISESPGLAGADTQYF; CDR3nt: TGTGCCATCAGTGAGTCTCCGGGACTAGCGGGAGCAGATACGCAGTATTTT
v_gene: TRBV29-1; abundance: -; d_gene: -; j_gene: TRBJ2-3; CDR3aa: CSVGRWGTDTQYF; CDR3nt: TGCAGCGTTGGGAGGTGGGGCACAGATACGCAGTATTTT
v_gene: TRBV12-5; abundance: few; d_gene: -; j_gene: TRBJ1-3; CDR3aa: CASGLSLNRDGNTIYF; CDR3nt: TGTGCTAGTGGTTTGAGTCTCAACCGGGACGGAAACACCATATATTTT
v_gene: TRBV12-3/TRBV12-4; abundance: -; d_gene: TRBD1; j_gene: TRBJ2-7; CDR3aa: CASSGTGNEQYF; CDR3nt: TGTGCCAGCAGTGGGACAGGGAACGAGCAGTACTTC
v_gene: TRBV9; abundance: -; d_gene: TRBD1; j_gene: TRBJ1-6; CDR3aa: CASSREVGDRANSPLHF; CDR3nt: TGTGCCAGCAGCCGGGAGGTTGGGGACAGGGCCAATTCACCCCTCCACTTT
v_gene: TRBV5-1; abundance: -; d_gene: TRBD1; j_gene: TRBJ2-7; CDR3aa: CASSWRTGGEQYF; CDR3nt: TGCGCCAGCAGCTGGCGGACAGGGGGTGAGCAGTACTTC
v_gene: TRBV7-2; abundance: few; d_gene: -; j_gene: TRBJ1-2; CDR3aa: CASSSWEGRYGYTF; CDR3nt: TGTGCCAGCAGCTCCTGGGAAGGGCGGTATGGCTACACCTTC
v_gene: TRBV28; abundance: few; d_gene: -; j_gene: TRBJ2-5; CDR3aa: CASSLPFIGEETQYF; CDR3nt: TGTGCCAGCAGTTTACCCTTCATAGGAGAGGAGACCCAGTACTTC
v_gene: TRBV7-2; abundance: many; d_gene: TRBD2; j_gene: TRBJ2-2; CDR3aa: CASSDPGGTGKRELFF; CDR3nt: TGTGCCAGCAGTGATCCGGGGGGGACGGGAAAGAGGGAGCTGTTTTTT
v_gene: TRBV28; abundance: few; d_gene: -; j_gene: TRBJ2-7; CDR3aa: CASRFDSPYEQYF; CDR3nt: TGTGCCAGCAGGTTCGACAGCCCCTACGAGCAGTACTTC
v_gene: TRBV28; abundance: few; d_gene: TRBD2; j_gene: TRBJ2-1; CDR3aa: CASSFFGSGNYNEQFF; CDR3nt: TGTGCCAGCAGTTTCTTTGGTAGCGGGAACTACAATGAGCAGTTCTTC